Below are 28 T cell receptor beta chains sequenced from a single sample in a study of T cells after yellow fever vaccination. TCRdb passed the 5' RACE reads through MiXCR, listing each CDR3 protein once. Of more than 65,000 distinct CDR3 sequences detected, around 7.7% appear once; the ten largest clones hold 25% to 35%. Sample: CD8+ T cells sorted from PBMCs, taken roughly 10 days after the first yellow fever vaccination. Every receptor here comes from a man in his late teens or twenties who received the YFV17D yellow fever vaccine.

This clonotype was counted many times. The genes are TRBV10-1 and TRBJ2-3; D gene unclear. With 4 bases removed from V and 1 base from J, the gap between germline ends came to 6 bases. This CDR3 is 13 amino acids long. Germline CDR1 is WNHNN and CDR2 is SYGVQD (reference sequence). Written as DNA, the CDR3 is TGCGCCAGCAGTGCAAGCGGCACAGATACGCAGTATTTT. It is translated as CASSASGTDTQYF.

This clonotype has at least ten counts. CDR3 residues: CASSEGLAGGPDTQYF. The CDR3 DNA is TGTGCCAGCAGTGAGGGACTAGCGGGGGGGCCAGATACGCAGTATTTT. The chain is built from TRBV6-4 and TRBJ2-3; 16 bases map to TRBD2. The CDR3 has 16 amino acids. V trimming: 3 bases; J trimming: 4 bases; junction bases outside the gene matches: 1. Looked up from germline, CDR1 is MRHNA and CDR2 is SNTAGT.

The sample holds many counts of this clonotype. The rearrangement joins TRBV4-1 to TRBJ2-1; no definite D call. V gave up 1 base and J gave up 5 bases, with 12 bases separating them. The CDR3 has 15 amino acids. The germline gives CDR1 MGHRA, CDR2 YSYEKL. DNA for the CDR3: TGCGCCAGCAGCCAAGTCCCCGACCCTAACAATGAGCAGTTCTTC. Its translation is CASSQVPDPNNEQFF.

This clonotype was counted at least ten times. The gene calls are TRBV7-2 and TRBJ2-7; 8 bases line up with TRBD2. CDR1 is SGHTA and CDR2 is FQGNSA in the germline V gene. The CDR3 covers 17 residues. The J segment lost 2 bases and the V segment lost 1 base, leaving 10 bases of the junction unmatched. The CDR3 loop reads CASSLGRGALLTYEQYF. The CDR3 nucleotides read TGTGCCAGCAGCTTAGGGCGGGGGGCCTTATTGACCTACGAGCAGTACTTC.

This clonotype was picked up many times. The V and J genes are TRBV6-2 or TRBV6-3 and TRBJ1-2; 8 positions agree with TRBD1. This CDR3 has 17 amino acids. Trimming took 0 bases from V and 4 from J; bases not matched to a gene: 10. CDR1 and CDR2 (germline): MNHEY, SVGEGT. CDR3 residues: CASSYSTWTGLAYGYTF. The CDR3 bases are TGTGCCAGCAGTTACTCAACATGGACAGGGCTTGCCTATGGCTACACCTTC.

This clonotype was detected only a few times. The chain recombines TRBV27 with TRBJ1-1; D remains unclear. CDR1 is MNHEY, CDR2 SMNVEV, per germline (reference sequence). The CDR3 has 14 amino acids. V was clipped by 7 bases and J by 1 base, with 13 bases between them. The DNA of the CDR3 is TGTGCCAGCACCTTGGGCATTAAGAACACTGAAGCTTTCTTT. Its translation is CASTLGIKNTEAFF.

This clonotype was picked up many times. The J gene is TRBJ1-6, the V gene TRBV12-3 or TRBV12-4; no clear D. The V and J ends lost 1 base and 10 bases respectively, with 8 bases between them. The CDR3 sequence is 13 residues long. For the CDR3, the DNA is TGTGCCAGCAGTTTAGGGGGAGACTCACCCCTCCACTTT. It codes for CASSLGGDSPLHF.

The sample holds many counts of this clonotype. The V call is TRBV7-9, the J call TRBJ1-6; TRBD1 is a possible D gene (5 bases). V was shortened by 1 base and J by 8 bases, with 9 bases between the two germline ends. CDR3 length equals 14 residues. Germline CDR1 reads SEHNR; CDR2 reads FQNEAQ (reference sequence). CDR3 in amino acids: CASSLVQGYSPLHF. CDR3 bases: TGTGCCAGCAGCTTAGTGCAGGGATATTCACCCCTCCACTTT.

This clonotype was observed a few times. The genes are TRBV19 and TRBJ2-5; no firm D call. CDR3 length equals 11 residues. Looked up from germline, CDR1 is LNHDA and CDR2 is SQIVND (reference sequence). Trimming took off 7 bases at V and 4 bases at J, with 7 bases between the two ends. CDR3 loop: CASTMGETQYF. CDR3 nucleotides: TGTGCCAGTACCATGGGAGAGACCCAGTACTTC.

This clonotype has at least ten counts. The gene calls are TRBV4-1 and TRBJ2-7; D is ambiguous. V was pared by 3 bases and J by 6 bases, with 18 bases between. There are 15 residues in the CDR3. Germline-derived CDR1 and CDR2 are MGHRA and YSYEKL. The CDR3 protein is CASSQSPLGSAEQYF. CDR3 nucleotide sequence: TGCGCCAGCAGCCAGTCCCCGCTTGGGTCGGCCGAGCAGTACTTC.

V and J are TRBV7-9 and TRBJ1-1; 7 nucleotides agree with TRBD1. V was clipped by 4 bases and J by 0 bases; unmatched bases: 11. The germline CDR1 and CDR2 sequences are SEHNR and FQNEAQ (reference sequence). This CDR3 is 17 amino acids long. The CDR3 is CASSSRGADPMNTEAFF. CDR3 sequence (DNA): TGTGCCAGCAGCTCCAGGGGGGCTGACCCCATGAACACTGAAGCTTTCTTT.

The rearrangement joins TRBV12-3 or TRBV12-4 to TRBJ1-1; 7 positions agree with TRBD1. The CDR3 length is 20 residues. J lost 4 bases, V lost 5 bases, and 25 bases had no gene match. CDR3 nucleotide sequence: TGTGCCAGCAGTCCACCAATAATACGACAGGGAGGTAGGTTGGGCACTGAAGCTTTCTTT. As protein: CASSPPIIRQGGRLGTEAFF.

This clonotype was recorded many times. The genes are TRBV15 and TRBJ2-3; the match to TRBD2 covers 10 bases. J lost 4 bases, V lost 1 base, and 8 bases had no gene match. Germline assignment: CDR1 LNHNV and CDR2 YYDKDF (reference sequence). The CDR3 sequence is 17 residues long. This CDR3 is CATSRVSVAGGADTQYF. In DNA form, the CDR3 reads TGTGCCACCAGCAGAGTGTCGGTAGCGGGGGGCGCAGATACGCAGTATTTT.

A few counts support this clonotype. The V and J genes are TRBV5-3 and TRBJ2-7; D is ambiguous. TRBV5-3 is marked as an open reading frame, function uncertain. Trimming removed 4 bases from V and 1 base from J, with 15 bases in between. This CDR3 region has 15 residues. CDR3 amino acids: CARSPRPSKSYEQYV. CDR3 bases: TGTGCCAGAAGCCCCCGGCCCTCTAAATCCTACGAGCAGTACGTC.

This chain links TRBV4-1 with TRBJ2-6; the D gene is possibly TRBD1 (5 bases). This CDR3 has 19 residues. The germline gives CDR1 MGHRA, CDR2 YSYEKL. Trimming left V 2 bases short and J 1 base short, with 18 bases between. CDR3 bases: TGCGCCAGCAGCCAACAGGGTATCGGCGTGGGGTCTGGGGCCAACGTCCTGACTTTC. The encoded protein is CASSQQGIGVGSGANVLTF.

This clonotype was seen ten or more times. The CDR3 bases are TGTGCCACTCGGGGGCCCCAGGAGGAGACCCAGTACTTC. Translation gives CATRGPQEETQYF. V gene TRBV18 combines with J gene TRBJ2-5, with D tentatively TRBD1 or TRBD2 (6 bases each). Germline CDR1 and CDR2: KGHSH and LQKENI. The length of the CDR3 is 13 residues. Trimming took 10 bases from V and 5 from J, leaving 17 bases between them.

This clonotype has at least ten counts. J is TRBJ1-5 and V is TRBV4-1; D not certain. This CDR3 has 11 residues. The V and J ends lost 1 base and 9 bases respectively, with 4 bases between them. Germline V gene data show CDR1 as MGHRA and CDR2 as YSYEKL. The CDR3 is CASSQGGPQHF. The CDR3 DNA reads as TGCGCCAGCAGCCAAGGGGGGCCCCAGCATTTT.

The V and J genes are TRBV7-9 and TRBJ2-1; the match to TRBD2 covers 8 bases. Germline V gene sequence: CDR1 SEHNR, CDR2 FQNEAQ (reference sequence). The CDR3 is 16 residues long. Losses at the gene ends were 2 bases for V and 8 bases for J; bases not matched to a gene: 11. The CDR3 sequence: CASSLYRVSGDHEQFF. The CDR3 nucleotides read TGTGCCAGCAGCTTATATCGGGTTAGCGGGGACCATGAGCAGTTCTTC.

This clonotype was recorded a few times. V is TRBV7-9 and J is TRBJ1-1, with D uncertain. CDR3 length: 13 amino acids. Germline assignment: CDR1 SEHNR and CDR2 FQNEAQ (reference sequence). Trimming took 5 bases from V and 4 from J, leaving 11 bases between them. The CDR3 here is CASSPRVGTEAFF. CDR3 sequence (DNA): TGTGCCAGCAGCCCCCGCGTTGGCACTGAAGCTTTCTTT.

This clonotype occurred many times. This chain uses TRBV7-8 with TRBJ2-7; 7 nucleotides match TRBD1. The germline CDR1 and CDR2 sequences are SGHVS and FQNEAQ. The CDR3 sequence is 15 residues long. V was pared by 1 base and J by 3 bases, with 6 bases of the junction left unmatched. The CDR3 sequence is CASSLGPGTDYEQYF. As DNA, the CDR3 is TGTGCCAGCAGCTTAGGCCCCGGGACAGACTACGAGCAGTACTTC.

The chain has TRBV11-2 and TRBJ1-2, with a weak D call TRBD1 (6 bases). CDR3 size: 13 residues. From germline, CDR1 is SGHAT and CDR2 FQNNGV. V was shortened by 5 bases and J by 8 bases, with 15 bases between the two germline ends. CDR3 DNA: TGTGCCAGCAGCGGGGGGGCCGGAGGAGGCTACACCTTC. As protein: CASSGGAGGGYTF.

In its sample, this clonotype was seen many times. The gene calls are TRBV4-1 and TRBJ2-2, with 7 bases lining up with TRBD1. The CDR3 sequence is 15 residues long. Germline V lookup: CDR1 MGHRA, CDR2 YSYEKL. The J segment lost 5 bases and the V segment lost 0 bases, leaving 3 bases of the junction unmatched. CDR3 sequence: CASSQEGTETGELFF. DNA of the CDR3: TGCGCCAGCAGCCAAGAGGGGACAGAGACCGGGGAGCTGTTTTTT.

A few counts support this clonotype. This chain joins TRBV5-4 and TRBJ1-1; the D is unclear. Trimming shortened V by 2 bases and J by 1 base, and 12 bases separated the two germline ends. The CDR3 spans 15 residues. Germline V gives CDR1 SGHNT, CDR2 YYREEE (reference sequence). Written as DNA, the CDR3 is TGTGCCAGCAGCTTAGGCGGACCGGGGAACACTGAAGCTTTCTTT. It specifies CASSLGGPGNTEAFF.

This clonotype was counted ten times or more. CDR3 DNA: TGCAGCGTTGAAATGCCGTCTGCAGGGAATGAGCAGTTCTTC. Translation gives CSVEMPSAGNEQFF. The chain is built from TRBV29-1 and TRBJ2-1; perhaps TRBD1 as D (5 bases). The V and J ends lost 2 bases and 7 bases respectively, with 15 bases between them. Germline-derived CDR1 and CDR2 are SQVTM and ANQGSEA. The CDR3 loop spans 14 amino acids.

This clonotype was recorded a few times. The CDR3 sequence is CASSSTRDRGEQYF. CDR3 DNA: TGTGCCAGCAGCTCGACCCGGGACAGGGGCGAGCAGTACTTC. The chain joins TRBV7-9 to TRBJ2-7; 10 nucleotides align to TRBD1. The CDR3 covers 14 residues. CDR1 and CDR2 from the germline V gene are SEHNR and FQNEAQ (reference sequence). J was trimmed by 6 bases and V by 4 bases; bases with no gene match: 6. Variable domain in full (rest from reference TRBV7-9 and TRBJ2-7): DTGVSQNPRHKITKRGQNVTFRCDPISEHNRLYWYRQTLGQGPEFLTYFQNEAQLEKSRLLSDRFSAERPKGSFSTLEIQRTEQGDSAMYLCASSSTRDRGEQYFGPGTRLTVT.

This clonotype was counted between two and nine times. The CDR3 loop is CASSVQQQGSNYGYTF. The CDR3 DNA reads TGTGCCAGCAGCGTTCAACAACAGGGTAGCAACTATGGCTACACCTTC. The V and J genes are TRBV9 and TRBJ1-2, with D tentatively TRBD1 (6 bases). V shed 2 bases and J shed 2 bases, with 16 bases lying between them. CDR3 size: 16 residues. Germline CDR1 reads SGDLS; CDR2 reads YYNGEE.

The chain combines TRBV4-1 with TRBJ2-3; D ambiguous. Looked up from germline, CDR1 is MGHRA and CDR2 is YSYEKL. Trimming removed 0 bases from V and 6 bases from J, with 10 bases in between. The CDR3 spans 14 residues. DNA of the CDR3: TGCGCCAGCAGCCAAGAGGGCGCGGAGGATACGCAGTATTTT. Protein product: CASSQEGAEDTQYF.

This clonotype occurred many times. The chain has TRBV11-2 and TRBJ1-1; maybe TRBD1 (6 bases). Trimming took 0 bases from V and 6 from J, leaving 14 bases between them. The V gene's germline CDR1 is SGHAT and CDR2 FQNNGV. CDR3 length: 15 amino acids. In DNA form, the CDR3 reads TGTGCCAGCAGCTTAGAGGGGGCCGTTTTTGCTGAAGCTTTCTTT. It codes for CASSLEGAVFAEAFF.